Presented here are 8 T cell receptor beta chains from one specimen sequenced in a study of T cell responses to AZD1222 COVID-19 vaccine. Method: immunoSEQ multiplex PCR; TCRdb's copy keeps in-frame clones and lacks some. The sample gives 130,000 or so clones, about 88% of which show up once; about 2.9% is in the top ten. The source material was peripheral blood, sampled 28 days after the second AZD1222 dose. Receptors originate from an adult who received the AZD1222 COVID-19 vaccine.

The chain is built from TRBV3-1 (or the pseudogene TRBV3-2) and TRBJ1-1, with 7 bases matching TRBD1. Looked up from germline, CDR1 is LGHDT and CDR2 is YNNKEL (reference sequence). The CDR3 extends over 14 amino acids. J gave up 5 bases and V 4 bases, and 7 bases lay outside the gene matches. The CDR3 loop is CASSRIRQGTEAFF. The CDR3, as DNA: TGTGCCAGCAGCCGGATCCGACAGGGAACTGAAGCTTTCTTT.

The chain links TRBV19 to TRBJ1-6; D gene uncertain. Per the germline V gene, CDR1 is LNHDA and CDR2 is SQIVND (reference sequence). This CDR3 has 13 amino acids. The V and J ends lost 0 bases and 8 bases respectively, with 5 bases between them. CDR3 nucleotide sequence: TGTGCCAGTAGTATAGAGAAGGATTCACCCCTCCACTTT. Its translation: CASSIEKDSPLHF.

This clone was counted a few times. The genes are TRBV30 and TRBJ1-4, with 7 bases matching TRBD1. Germline CDR1 GTSNPN, CDR2 SVGIG (reference sequence). The J segment lost 4 bases and the V segment lost 1 base, leaving 3 bases of the junction unmatched. The CDR3 is 14 residues long. The CDR3 is CAWSGQGGNEKLFF. In nucleotides, the CDR3 is TGTGCCTGGAGTGGACAGGGTGGTAATGAAAAACTGTTTTTT.

This chain joins TRBV7-2 and TRBJ1-2, with no clear D. V gave up 1 base and J gave up 8 bases, with 8 bases separating them. The CDR3 is made up of 12 amino acids. CDR1 and CDR2 (germline): SGHTA, FQGNSA. The CDR3 region is CASSLVGFGYTF. The DNA for the CDR3 is TGTGCCAGCAGCTTAGTTGGGTTCGGCTACACCTTC.

The rearrangement joins TRBV4-1 to TRBJ2-5, with D unclear. Germline-derived CDR1 and CDR2 are MGHRA and YSYEKL. V lost 4 bases and J lost 4, with 7 bases in between. This CDR3 region has 12 residues. The CDR3 protein is CASSRAGETQYF. CDR3 nucleotide sequence: TGCGCCAGCAGCCGTGCAGGAGAGACCCAGTACTTC.

V gene TRBV5-1 combines with J gene TRBJ2-1; 7 nucleotides agree with TRBD1. The CDR3 sequence is 15 residues long. The ends lost 3 bases at V and 4 bases at J; junction bases unmatched: 7. Germline CDR1 SGHRS, CDR2 YFSETQ. CDR3 in amino acids: CASSSAPGQYNEQFF. The CDR3 DNA reads TGCGCCAGCAGCTCCGCCCCGGGACAGTACAATGAGCAGTTCTTC.

This chain joins TRBV6-1 and TRBJ1-2, with a weak D call TRBD1 (5 bases). Germline V gives CDR1 MNHNS, CDR2 SASEGT. The CDR3 runs to 15 residues. Trimming cost V 0 bases and J 2 bases, with 10 bases left between them. CDR3 DNA: TGTGCCAGCAGTGAAGCCCCTGACAGAAACTATGGCTACACCTTC. This codes for CASSEAPDRNYGYTF.

The chain joins TRBV27 to TRBJ2-6; D not certain. CDR1 and CDR2 (germline): MNHEY, SMNVEV (reference sequence). Trimming cost V 3 bases and J 0 bases, with 12 bases left between them. The length of the CDR3 is 17 residues. CDR3 sequence: CASSFGFGSSGANVLTF. CDR3 in DNA: TGTGCCAGCAGTTTCGGATTTGGATCCTCTGGGGCCAACGTCCTGACTTTC.